This T cell receptor beta chain was obtained from a study of neurological immune-mediated disorders. Points from the study as a whole: With the multiple sclerosis repertoire cluster, neither clinical nor MRI features showed any association.

From the 5' RACE reads, TCRdb called clonotypes with MiXCR, one entry per CDR3 protein. Among about 71,000 distinct CDR3 sequences listed, roughly 4.8% were seen once. The table lists this clonotype with many counts. Its antigen is still unknown. V was clipped by 6 bases and J by 3 bases; unmatched bases: 1. The CDR3 sequence is 13 residues long. The germline CDR1 and CDR2 sequences are ENHRY and SYGVKD. The TCR sequence derives from a young man with multiple sclerosis. The sample was PBMCs. This rearrangement joins TRBV10-3 to TRBJ1-1; 10 bases fit TRBD1. Written as DNA, the CDR3 is TGTGCCATCAGGGACAGGGGGGACACTGAAGCTTTCTTT. Encoded protein: CAIRDRGDTEAFF.